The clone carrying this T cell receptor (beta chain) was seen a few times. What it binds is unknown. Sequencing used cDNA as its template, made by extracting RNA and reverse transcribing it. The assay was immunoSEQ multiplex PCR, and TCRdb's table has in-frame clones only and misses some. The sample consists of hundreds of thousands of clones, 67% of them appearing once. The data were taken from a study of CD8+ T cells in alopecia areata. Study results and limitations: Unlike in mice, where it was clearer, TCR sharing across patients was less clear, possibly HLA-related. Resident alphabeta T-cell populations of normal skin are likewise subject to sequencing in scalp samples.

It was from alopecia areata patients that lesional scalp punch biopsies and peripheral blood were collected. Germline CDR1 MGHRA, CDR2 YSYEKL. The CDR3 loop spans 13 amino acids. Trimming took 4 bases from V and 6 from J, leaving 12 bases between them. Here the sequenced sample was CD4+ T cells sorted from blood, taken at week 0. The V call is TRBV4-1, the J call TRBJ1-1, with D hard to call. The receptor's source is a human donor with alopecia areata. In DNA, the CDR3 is TGCGCCAGCAGCCCTGAGGGCCGGCCTGAAGCTTTCTTT. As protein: CASSPEGRPEAFF.